The clone carrying this T cell receptor beta chain was detected once. Its target is not known. The gene names given are mouse names. The read finishes 1 residue shy of the CDR3 end, and the germline J gene is used to complete it. Other DNA sequences within the sample encode an identical CDR3. Time point meaning: mouse harvest day 14 after allogeneic transplant. The graft held 10^6 splenic CD5+ T cells and 10^7 T-cell-depleted bone marrow cells. Tissues came from B6→BALB/c major-mismatch GVHD mice at day 7 or 14. These data come from a study of tissue T cells after allogeneic stem cell transplantation. Study-level points and caveats: Motif-based clustering found tissue-specific repertoire signatures shared across patients, though few clones were shared. In patients and mice, blood and spleen missed much of tissue repertoire.

CDR3 length equals 15 residues. CDR1 and CDR2 (germline): SGHND, FRSKSL. Trimming took 3 bases from V and 0 from J, leaving 8 bases between them. Sequencing of TCRbeta CDR3 at survey depth gave sequences and template counts. Sequencing was performed with immunoSEQ multiplex PCR; in TCRdb, only in-frame clones are kept and a portion is missing. The sample has more than 2,500 clones; just under 45% are singletons. The sequenced sample consisted of gut tissue. The J gene is TRBJ2-2, the V gene TRBV15, with D tentatively TRBD1 (5 bases). The source is a female BALB/c mouse given C57BL/6 T cells with graft-versus-host disease after an allogeneic hematopoietic cell transplant. CDR3 DNA (partial): TGTGCCAGCAGTTTGGGAGGGGCAAACACCGGGCAGCTCTAC. This gives the protein CASSLGGANTGQLY. The whole CDR3 protein is CASSLGGANTGQLYF.